This T cell receptor beta chain was retrieved from a study of blood T cell repertoires in COVID-19. In the authors' workflow: Reference gene primer amplification in the assay estimated nucleated cell counts. Produced via immunoSEQ multiplex PCR; TCRdb's table is partial and in-frame only. That table is the source of V, J and clone size, and D and trimming were worked out from the DNA. The data show roughly 63,000 clones, 75% to 90% seen once. This clone came up a few times. The CDR3 has 17 amino acids. Input material: peripheral blood. The clonotype comes from a human donor in a cohort sampled during active COVID-19. The V gene is TRBV21-1, the J gene TRBJ1-6. TRBV21-1 is reported as a pseudogene. CDR3 loop: CASSKAPTGNYNSPLHF. DNA of the CDR3: TGTGCCAGCAGCAAAGCGCCTACGGGTAATTATAATTCACCCCTCCACTTT.